This T cell receptor (beta chain) was found in a study of cytomegalovirus exposure and HLA in healthy donors. Study background: The Caucasian-associated ancestry cluster held 65% to 90% of approximately 400 genotyped donors. Whole-study findings and limits: Reports indicated that the classifier achieved high specificity and sensitivity in diagnosing cytomegalovirus status. Overall, approximately 150 TCR beta chains were annotated as cytomegalovirus-associated.

Researchers ran the PCR with 60 Vbeta and 13 Jbeta primers. Assay: immunoSEQ multiplex PCR; the TCRdb copy retains only in-frame clones and omits some. The profile shows roughly 200,000 clones, about four fifths of them singletons. Comment on this clone: The antigen remains undetermined.

The CDR3 runs to 14 residues. V shed 10 bases and J 0 bases; nucleotides not matched to a gene: 7. Germline loops: CDR1 MNHEY, CDR2 SVGAGI. The origin of this receptor is a man aged 45-65 years in good health and CMV-seronegative. The chain has TRBV6-5 and TRBJ1-1; 8 nucleotides line up with TRBD1. Specimen: PBMCs. As DNA, the CDR3 is TGTGCCAACAGCTGGACAGGGCTGAACACTGAAGCTTTCTTT. This gives the protein CANSWTGLNTEAFF.